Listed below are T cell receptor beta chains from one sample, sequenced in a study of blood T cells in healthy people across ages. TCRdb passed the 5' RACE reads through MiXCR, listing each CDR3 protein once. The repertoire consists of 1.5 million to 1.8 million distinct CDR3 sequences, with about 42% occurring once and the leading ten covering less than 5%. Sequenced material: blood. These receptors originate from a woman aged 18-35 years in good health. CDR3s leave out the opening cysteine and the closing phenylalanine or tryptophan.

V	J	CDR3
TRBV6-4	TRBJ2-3	ASSDGRDPDTQY
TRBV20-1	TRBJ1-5	SASRRQPNQPQH
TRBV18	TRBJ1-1	ASSPSNPYTEAF
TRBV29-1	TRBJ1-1	SVSPRLNTEAF
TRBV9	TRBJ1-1	ASSVDGRSPEMNTEAF
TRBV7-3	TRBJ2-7	ASSSGLAGVNEQY
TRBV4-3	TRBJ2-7	ASSSTLTSSYYEQY
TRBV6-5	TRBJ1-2	ASNLGGAGNSGYT
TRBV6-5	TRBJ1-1	ASRIRTVHNTEAF
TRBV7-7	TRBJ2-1	ASSERPGTSGPSSYNEQF
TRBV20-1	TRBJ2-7	SAGGLAGGSYEQY
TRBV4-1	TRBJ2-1	ASSQVSGGLNEQF
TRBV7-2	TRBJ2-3	ASSLEFFASGGAVDTQY
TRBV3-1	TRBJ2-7	ASRGTGNYEQY
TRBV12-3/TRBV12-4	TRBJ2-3	ASSLYRIDTQY
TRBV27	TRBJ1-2	ASSLSTGGYGYT
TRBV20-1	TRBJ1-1	SARTTGGRGNTEAF
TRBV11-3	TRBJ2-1	ASSFAGGLYNEQF
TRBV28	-	ASSLCGLRESRQETQY
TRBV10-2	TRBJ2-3	ASRAETTTDTQY
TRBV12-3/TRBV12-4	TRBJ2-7	ASSSRRTTSVSYEQY
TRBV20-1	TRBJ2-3	SAGRPSVDTQY
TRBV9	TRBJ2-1	ASSVAPSGYNEQF
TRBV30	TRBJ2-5	AWSVSDIEETQY
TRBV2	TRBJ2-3	ASKGTSGSTDTQY
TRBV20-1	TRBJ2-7	SAPASGRPSYNEQY
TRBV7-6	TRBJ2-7	ASSSGTSASYEQY
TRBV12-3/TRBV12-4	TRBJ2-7	ASRPKAGTGYYEQY
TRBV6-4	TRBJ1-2	ASSENREGGYT
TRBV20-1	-	SASRAGGRETQY
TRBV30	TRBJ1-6	AWSVAGLGSPLH